This T cell receptor beta chain appears in the sequencing data of a study of radiotherapy plus CTLA-4 blockade in lung cancer. Turning to the study itself: Objective responses were documented in about 18% of patients, with disease control in approximately 32%.

The assay was immunoSEQ multiplex PCR, and TCRdb's table has in-frame clones only and misses some. The top ten clones hold approximately 6.6% of a sample with about 120,000 clones, 85% to 90% of them seen once. The germline V gene encodes CDR1 MNHEY and CDR2 SMNVEV (reference sequence). This CDR3 region has 18 residues. The sequencing used peripheral blood, collected from a patient treated with radiotherapy plus ipilimumab. The TCR was taken from a human donor with non-small cell lung cancer that progressed on radiotherapy plus ipilimumab. The rearrangement links TRBV27 to TRBJ2-5; the match to TRBD2 covers 10 bases. The J call is in doubt because the DNA end fits TRBJ2-7 better. The chain's CDR3 is CASSPLIMGLAGVHEQYF. For the CDR3, the DNA is TGTGCCAGCAGTCCGCTAATTATGGGGCTAGCGGGAGTCCACGAGCAGTACTTC.